Shown below are 16 T cell receptor beta chains from a single sample sequenced in a study of blood T cell repertoires in COVID-19. Some clones are missing from TCRdb's copy, which holds only in-frame ones; the method was immunoSEQ multiplex PCR. The sample lists 15,000 to 20,000 clones, more than 70% occurring once. Material for sequencing was peripheral blood. These receptors originate from a middle-aged man with active COVID-19.

CDR3 in DNA: TGTGCCAGCAGTGAAGAGACTAGGGCAGACTTATATCTCAACACCGGGGAGCTGTTTTTT. Amino acid sequence: CASSEETRADLYLNTGELFF. This chain connects TRBV6-1 to TRBJ2-2; D might be TRBD2 (6 bases). V lost 1 base, J lost 2 bases, and 23 bases lay in between. Per the germline V gene, CDR1 is MNHNS and CDR2 is SASEGT. CDR3 length equals 20 residues.

The J gene is TRBJ2-1, the V gene TRBV4-1; the D is unclear. Per germline, CDR1 MGHRA and CDR2 YSYEKL. Trimming took off 3 bases at V and 3 bases at J, with 12 bases between the two ends. There are 15 residues in the CDR3. CDR3 amino acids: CASSHSGPYYNEQFF. CDR3 nucleotides: TGCGCCAGCAGCCACTCTGGGCCCTACTACAATGAGCAGTTCTTC.

This clone was seen a single time. The CDR3 bases are TGTGCCAGCTCTTGGGACAGGGGGCTCTCTGGAAACACCATATATTTT. Translating gives CASSWDRGLSGNTIYF. The rearrangement joins TRBV18 to TRBJ1-3, with 12 bases fitting TRBD1. The J segment lost 0 bases and the V segment lost 6 bases, leaving 3 bases of the junction unmatched. The CDR3 totals 16 residues. Germline lookup yields CDR1 KGHSH and CDR2 LQKENI. Combining the CDR3 with reference TRBV18 and TRBJ1-3 gives the whole variable domain NAGVMQNPRHLVRRRGQEARLRCSPMKGHSHVYWYRQLPEEGLKFMVYLQKENIIDESGMPKERFSAEFPKEGPSILRIQQVVRGDSAAYFCASSWDRGLSGNTIYFGEGSWLTVV.

The rearrangement uses TRBV5-1 and TRBJ2-7, with 10 bases that match TRBD2. CDR1 SGHRS and CDR2 YFSETQ come from the germline V gene. The ends lost 1 base at V and 3 bases at J; junction bases unmatched: 4. This CDR3 is built from 15 residues. The CDR3 nucleotides are TGCGCCAGCAGCTTGACTAGCGGGACTGACTACGAGCAGTACTTC. Its protein is CASSLTSGTDYEQYF.

This sequence joins TRBV19 and TRBJ1-1, with unresolved D. V lost 7 bases and J 1 base, leaving 10 bases between the germline ends. CDR3 length: 13 amino acids. Germline CDR1 LNHDA, CDR2 SQIVND (reference sequence). This chain's CDR3 is CASTPGWNTEAFF. In nucleotides, the CDR3 is TGTGCCAGTACTCCAGGTTGGAACACTGAAGCTTTCTTT.

V and J are TRBV30 and TRBJ2-6; the D gene is possibly TRBD1 (6 bases). Trimming removed 4 bases from V and 0 bases from J, with 13 bases in between. Germline CDR1 reads GTSNPN; CDR2 reads SVGIG (reference sequence). The CDR3 has 16 residues. The CDR3 loop reads CAWTGRGRSGANVLTF. The CDR3 DNA reads TGTGCCTGGACGGGCAGGGGTCGCTCTGGGGCCAACGTCCTGACTTTC.

This chain uses TRBV3-1 (or the pseudogene TRBV3-2) with TRBJ2-5; tentatively, D is TRBD1 (6 bases). V lost 5 bases and J lost 1, with 17 bases in between. The CDR3 runs 16 residues. Per the germline V gene, CDR1 is LGHDT and CDR2 is YNNKEL (reference sequence). The CDR3 protein is CASSARAKTGQETQYF. The CDR3, as DNA: TGTGCCAGCAGCGCCCGAGCCAAGACAGGCCAAGAGACCCAGTACTTC.

The chain uses TRBV7-9 and TRBJ1-1; possible D gene TRBD1, 5 bases. The CDR3 is 16 amino acids. Trimming pared 6 bases from V and 3 bases from J, leaving 20 bases between. Germline values: CDR1 SEHNR, CDR2 FQNEAQ (reference sequence). The CDR3 region is CASSQGGGQIDTEAFF. The CDR3 nucleotides read TGTGCCAGCAGTCAGGGAGGCGGGCAGATCGACACTGAAGCTTTCTTT.

V and J are TRBV19 and TRBJ2-3; TRBD2 matches at 12 bases. The germline V gene has CDR1 LNHDA and CDR2 SQIVND (reference sequence). J was trimmed by 4 bases and V by 3 bases; bases with no gene match: 2. This CDR3 has 15 residues. CDR3: CASSMRLAGADTQYF. DNA of the CDR3: TGTGCCAGTAGTATGAGACTAGCGGGAGCAGATACGCAGTATTTT.

V usage is TRBV5-1 and J usage is TRBJ2-7; 11 bases match TRBD1. CDR3 size: 14 residues. V was pared by 4 bases and J by 2 bases, with 2 bases of the junction left unmatched. Germline CDR1 is SGHRS and CDR2 is YFSETQ. CDR3 protein: CASSKGQGAYEQYF. CDR3 in DNA: TGCGCCAGCAGCAAGGGACAGGGGGCCTACGAGCAGTACTTC.

With respect to this clone: The limits of the CDR3 on the DNA are not certain, so only TCRdb's listed CDR3 is given. The chain joins TRBV27 to TRBJ2-7; the table's D call TRBD1 went unverified against the DNA. Ends included, the CDR3 has 15 residues. Looked up from germline, CDR1 is MNHEY and CDR2 is SMNVEV (reference sequence). CDR3 protein: CASSTSTGIVGEQYF.

This clone was detected a few times. The rearrangement joins TRBV27 to TRBJ2-7; D perhaps matches TRBD2 (6 bases). There are 14 residues in the CDR3. Trimming left V 3 bases short and J 3 bases short, with 12 bases between. The germline CDR1 and CDR2 sequences are MNHEY and SMNVEV (reference sequence). The CDR3 DNA reads TGTGCCAGCAGTTTCCGAGGGACTCGCTACGAGCAGTACTTC. Its protein product is CASSFRGTRYEQYF.

This rearrangement joins TRBV6-6 to TRBJ2-3; TRBD2 matches 7 bases. Trimming took 0 bases from V and 0 from J; bases not matched to a gene: 0. The CDR3 is 15 amino acids. In germline, CDR1 is MNHNY, CDR2 SVGAGI (reference sequence). The CDR3 here is CASSYSGGSTDTQYF. For the CDR3, the DNA is TGTGCCAGCAGTTACTCGGGGGGGAGCACAGATACGCAGTATTTT.

The chain combines TRBV5-1 with TRBJ2-5, with TRBD2 matching over 8 bases. Per germline, CDR1 SGHRS and CDR2 YFSETQ. V shed 0 bases, J shed 0 bases, and the junction held 7 bases outside the gene matches. The CDR3 totals 17 residues. The CDR3 protein is CASSLGTSGKYQETQYF. The CDR3, as DNA: TGCGCCAGCAGCTTGGGCACTAGCGGCAAGTACCAAGAGACCCAGTACTTC.

The genes are TRBV6-5 and TRBJ1-2, with D hard to call. Germline-derived CDR1 and CDR2 are MNHEY and SVGAGI. V lost 7 bases, J lost 6 bases, and 9 bases lay in between. The CDR3 extends over 11 amino acids. CDR3 DNA sequence: TGTGCCAGCACGGCCGGGGATGGCTACACCTTC. It encodes CASTAGDGYTF.

This clone was picked up one time. The rearrangement uses TRBV11-2 and TRBJ1-3, with D perhaps TRBD1 (6 bases). Trimming shortened V by 5 bases and J by 7 bases, and 15 bases separated the two germline ends. The CDR3 covers 14 residues. Germline V CDR1 and CDR2: SGHAT, FQNNGV. The CDR3, as DNA: TGTGCCAGCAGCGCCGATAACAGGGTCAACACCATATATTTT. Its translation is CASSADNRVNTIYF.